This T cell receptor (beta chain) was documented in a study of blood T cell repertoires in COVID-19. TCRdb's table, derived via immunoSEQ multiplex PCR, lists solely in-frame clones and lacks some. The sample lists 250,000 to 300,000 clones, around 85% occurring once. V shed 4 bases and J 6 bases; nucleotides not matched to a gene: 12. The CDR3 loop spans 15 amino acids. Germline CDR1 reads SGHKS; CDR2 reads YYEKEE (reference sequence). The chain employs TRBV5-5 and TRBJ2-7; TRBD2 matches at 8 bases. The TCR comes from a man aged 45 to 65 with active or convalescent COVID-19. The sample was peripheral blood. The CDR3, as DNA: TGTGCCAGCAGCCTTAGCGGGACCCTCTACTTCGAGCAGTACTTC. Protein: CASSLSGTLYFEQYF.